This TCR beta chain emerged from a study of shared clonotypes between healthy human individuals. Healthy adults negative for HIV, lacking recent acute infections or vaccinations, served as donors. The study used around 96 million PBMCs per unsorted sample for genomic DNA. Comment on this clone: Its antigen is unidentified.

Findings and caveats of the study: Having only a few donors restricted how much genetic and exposure-history diversity was captured.

Every subset had its genomic DNA shared out evenly among several immunoSEQ plates. The method was immunoSEQ multiplex PCR; TCRdb's version includes in-frame clones alone and lacks a portion of them. There are fewer than 500,000 clones in the sample; about 79% occur only once, and around 12% lies in the top ten. This TCR was sampled from a middle-aged woman in good health. Some clones in this sample may be carry-over from other donors' samples. Material: PBMCs.

CDR3 loop: CASAQSGSGKTQYF. The DNA for the CDR3 is TGTGCCAGCGCTCAGAGCGGGAGTGGGAAGACCCAGTACTTC. The V and J genes are TRBV6-6 and TRBJ2-5; 8 nucleotides align to TRBD2. The CDR3 loop spans 14 amino acids. After removal of 8 bases from V and 6 bases from J, the junction contained 11 bases not matched to a gene. Germline loops: CDR1 MNHNY, CDR2 SVGAGI (reference sequence).